Listed here are 25 T cell receptor beta chains from one sample, sequenced in a study of CD8+CD57+ T cells in acquired aplastic anemia. It was genomic DNA that served as the template for profiling TCR beta VDJ and CDR3. TCRdb re-derived calls from the reads in MiXCR, one entry per CDR3 protein. The sample holds approximately 95,000 distinct CDR3 sequences; 55% to 80% are singletons and the top ten take less than 75%. Sequencing was done on patients that had shown CD8+CD57+ cell expansion by flow cytometry. Sequenced material: sorted CD4+, CD8+, or CD8+CD57+ T cells (not recorded which) from PBMCs. The receptors were sampled from a human donor with aplastic anemia.

This chain connects TRBV4-2 to TRBJ2-1; TRBD2 matches at 9 bases. V lost 4 bases and J lost 6; bases outside the gene matches: 7. Germline CDR1 is LGHNA and CDR2 is YNFKEQ. The CDR3 loop spans 15 amino acids. The DNA for the CDR3 is TGTGCCAGCAGCCTTGGTAGGCGGGGGGGCAATGAGCAGTTCTTC. Protein product: CASSLGRRGGNEQFF.

Remarks on this clonotype: One end of the junction varies from germline; a read error may be responsible. This chain uses TRBV19 with TRBJ2-1; no clear D. Germline CDR1 and CDR2: LNHDA and SQIVND (reference sequence). The CDR3 loop spans 14 amino acids. The CDR3 sequence: CASSHPITGQEQFF. As DNA, the CDR3 is TGCGCCAGCAGCCATCCAATAACCGGGCAGGAGCAGTTCTTC.

V gene TRBV7-9 combines with J gene TRBJ2-7; 7 bases align to TRBD1. V trimming: 1 base; J trimming: 3 bases; junction bases outside the gene matches: 3. Germline values: CDR1 SEHNR, CDR2 FQNEAQ (reference sequence). The CDR3 is made up of 14 amino acids. This CDR3 is CASSLGTGNYEQYF. The CDR3 DNA reads as TGTGCCAGCAGCTTAGGGACAGGTAACTACGAGCAGTACTTC.

The rearrangement joins TRBV20-1 to TRBJ1-2, with 10 bases aligning to TRBD1. The V and J ends lost 7 bases and 6 bases, in that order; junction bases with no gene match: 5. The CDR3 contains 12 residues. Germline V gene data show CDR1 as DFQATT and CDR2 as SNEGSKA (reference sequence). The CDR3 region is CSVPGQGHGYTF. The CDR3 DNA sequence: TGCAGTGTCCCGGGACAGGGGCATGGCTACACCTTC.

The chain is built from TRBV2 and TRBJ1-4; 8 positions match TRBD1. V gave up 6 bases and J gave up 5 bases; unmatched junction bases: 5. Per the germline V gene, CDR1 is SNHLY and CDR2 is FYNNEI. The CDR3 length is 14 residues. The CDR3 coding sequence is TGTGCCAGCAGGGACAGGGTCGGGAATGAAAAACTGTTTTTT. Residues: CASRDRVGNEKLFF.

This chain joins TRBV2 and TRBJ2-3; no clear D gene. The germline gives CDR1 SNHLY, CDR2 FYNNEI. Trimming took off 3 bases at V and 7 bases at J, with 5 bases between the two ends. The CDR3 consists of 11 residues. The CDR3 reads CASSDFYTQYF. The CDR3, as DNA: TGTGCCAGCAGTGATTTTTATACGCAGTATTTT.

The chain joins TRBV24-1 to TRBJ2-1, with D perhaps matching TRBD1 or TRBD2 (5 bases each). The V end was cut by 2 bases, the J end by 9 bases, with 16 bases between. There are 15 residues in the CDR3. CDR1 is KGHDR, CDR2 SFDVKD, per germline. The CDR3 nucleotides read TGTGCCACCAGTGATTCTCAATCGGGACGGGGTGAGCAGTTCTTC. It specifies CATSDSQSGRGEQFF.

The chain recombines TRBV20-1 with TRBJ2-7; D remains ambiguous. Germline CDR1 reads DFQATT; CDR2 reads SNEGSKA (reference sequence). Between the trimmed V and J ends, which lost 0 bases and 6 bases, there was a span of 15 bases. The CDR3 is 14 amino acids. CDR3 loop: CSARDPGTSLEQYF. DNA for the CDR3: TGCAGTGCTAGAGATCCCGGTACAAGCCTCGAGCAGTACTTC.

This clonotype occurred once. The V call is TRBV20-1, the J call TRBJ2-7, with TRBD1 matching over 8 bases. This CDR3 region has 14 residues. Trimming at V came to 2 bases and at J to 5 bases, leaving 8 bases not matched to a gene. Germline V CDR1 and CDR2: DFQATT, SNEGSKA (reference sequence). The DNA of the CDR3 is TGCAGTGCTAGATCCTCGACAGGGGTGGACGAGCAGTACTTC. Amino acid sequence: CSARSSTGVDEQYF.

This clonotype was recorded many times. The chain is built from TRBV6-4 and TRBJ2-1; 12 nucleotides match TRBD2. V dropped 3 bases and J dropped 5; count of bases not matched to a gene: 5. The CDR3 spans 16 residues. Germline assignment: CDR1 MRHNA and CDR2 SNTAGT. The CDR3 DNA reads as TGTGCCAGCAGTGATAAGGCTAGCGGGGGGGACAATGAGCAGTTCTTC. It translates to CASSDKASGGDNEQFF.

With respect to this clonotype: The germline gene is not matched at one end of the junction; a read error may be the cause. The chain joins TRBV7-7 to TRBJ2-3, with D unclear. There are 13 residues in the CDR3. From germline, CDR1 is SSHAT and CDR2 FNYEAQ (reference sequence). CDR3 nucleotides: TGTGCTAGCAGCCTTGGGGTTACTTCTTCGCAGTATTTT. Translated: CASSLGVTSSQYF.

This clonotype was observed a handful of times. The chain combines TRBV15 with TRBJ1-2, with a tentative D call TRBD1 (6 bases). The CDR3 sequence is 14 residues long. Germline CDR1 and CDR2: LNHNV and YYDKDF (reference sequence). The V and J ends lost 0 bases and 5 bases respectively, with 10 bases between them. This chain's CDR3 is CATSREWTEYGYTF. Here the CDR3 DNA reads TGTGCCACCAGCAGAGAATGGACAGAGTATGGCTACACCTTC.

The chain has TRBV19 and TRBJ2-7; possibly TRBD1 for D (6 bases). CDR3 size: 13 residues. Germline loops: CDR1 LNHDA, CDR2 SQIVND (reference sequence). The V end was cut by 4 bases, the J end by 3 bases, with 10 bases between. The CDR3 protein is CASSRQVSYEQYF. The CDR3 bases are TGTGCCAGTAGTAGACAGGTGAGCTACGAGCAGTACTTC.

This clonotype was observed once. The chain combines TRBV20-1 with TRBJ2-6, with TRBD1 matching 9 bases. Germline V CDR1 and CDR2: DFQATT, SNEGSKA (reference sequence). The J segment lost 2 bases and the V segment lost 6 bases, leaving 5 bases of the junction unmatched. This CDR3 region has 15 residues. In DNA, the CDR3 is TGCAGTGCACAACAGGGGGCGGCTGGGGCCAACGTCCTGACTTTC. This encodes CSAQQGAAGANVLTF.

The V and J genes are TRBV12-3 or TRBV12-4 and TRBJ1-5; no clear D. The CDR3 runs to 15 residues. V was shortened by 6 bases and J by 0 bases, with 12 bases between the two germline ends. CDR3 bases: TGTGCCAGCAGCCGTTTTAGGGATAGCAATCAGCCCCAGCATTTT. It codes for CASSRFRDSNQPQHF.

The rearrangement joins TRBV25-1 to TRBJ1-2, with TRBD1 matching over 11 bases. V shed 5 bases and J 4 bases; nucleotides not matched to a gene: 9. CDR3 length: 16 residues. Germline V gene sequence: CDR1 MGHDK, CDR2 SYGVNS. This chain's CDR3 is CASSQPRDRGGYGYTF. For the CDR3, the DNA is TGTGCCAGCAGTCAACCCCGGGACAGGGGGGGCTATGGCTACACCTTC.

This chain connects TRBV2 to TRBJ2-7; D is perhaps TRBD1 (6 bases). Germline V CDR1 and CDR2: SNHLY, FYNNEI. The CDR3 has 13 residues. The V end was cut by 5 bases, the J end by 4 bases, with 12 bases between. The CDR3 DNA sequence: TGTGCCAGCAGTTTTGACAGGCATTACGAGCAGTACTTC. It codes for CASSFDRHYEQYF. Full variable domain (outside the CDR3, taken from reference TRBV2 and TRBJ2-7): EPEVTQTPSHQVTQMGQEVILRCVPISNHLYFYWYRQILGQKVEFLVSFYNNEISEKSEIFDDQFSVERPDGSNFTLKIRSTKLEDSAMYFCASSFDRHYEQYFGPGTRLTVT.

J is TRBJ2-6 and V is TRBV7-3; D call uncertain. Germline-derived CDR1 and CDR2 are SGHTA and FQGTGA. V was cut by 5 bases and J by 0 bases, with 8 bases left in between. The CDR3 is 15 amino acids. The CDR3 reads CASSPSYSGANVLTF. CDR3 nucleotide sequence: TGTGCCAGCAGCCCTTCCTACTCTGGGGCCAACGTCCTGACTTTC.

This sequence joins TRBV7-2 and TRBJ1-1; D call uncertain. V dropped 1 base and J dropped 10 bases, with 13 bases sitting between them. CDR3 length: 13 amino acids. Germline loops: CDR1 SGHTA, CDR2 FQGNSA. Here the CDR3 reads CASSLGERKRAFF. For the CDR3, the DNA is TGTGCCAGCAGCTTAGGTGAGAGAAAAAGAGCTTTCTTT.

V usage is TRBV19 and J usage is TRBJ1-5; TRBD1 matches at 7 bases. Per germline, CDR1 LNHDA and CDR2 SQIVND (reference sequence). V trimming: 1 base; J trimming: 6 bases; junction bases outside the gene matches: 9. The CDR3 consists of 16 residues. The CDR3 DNA is TGTGCCAGTAGTATAGGCGGGAAGGGGGCAGGTCAGCCCCAGCATTTT. This codes for CASSIGGKGAGQPQHF. Complete variable domain (other parts from reference TRBV19 and TRBJ1-5): DGGITQSPKYLFRKEGQNVTLSCEQNLNHDAMYWYRQDPGQGLRLIYYSQIVNDFQKGDIAEGYSVSREKKESFPLTVTSAQKNPTAFYLCASSIGGKGAGQPQHFGDGTRLSIL.

CDR3 in amino acids: CASYREETQYF. The CDR3 bases are TGTGCCAGCTACAGGGAAGAGACCCAGTACTTC. This rearrangement joins TRBV2 to TRBJ2-5; the D gene is possibly TRBD1 (6 bases). Germline lookup yields CDR1 SNHLY and CDR2 FYNNEI. The CDR3 length is 11 residues. Trimming took off 8 bases at V and 3 bases at J, with 7 bases between the two ends.

This rearrangement joins TRBV25-1 to TRBJ1-4; 9 bases agree with TRBD1. The CDR3 is 14 residues long. Losses at the gene ends were 5 bases for V and 4 bases for J; bases not matched to a gene: 2. CDR1 is MGHDK and CDR2 is SYGVNS in the germline V gene. Here the CDR3 reads CASSQTGGNEKLFF. The CDR3 DNA reads as TGTGCCAGCAGTCAGACAGGGGGTAATGAAAAACTGTTTTTT.

The V call is TRBV24-1, the J call TRBJ2-1, with 7 bases fitting TRBD2. J lost 5 bases, V lost 0 bases, and 6 bases had no gene match. CDR1 is KGHDR and CDR2 is SFDVKD in the germline V gene. The CDR3 covers 16 residues. This chain's CDR3 is CATSDLSGERDNEQFF. The DNA for the CDR3 is TGTGCCACCAGTGATTTGAGCGGGGAACGGGACAATGAGCAGTTCTTC.

This clonotype was recorded a few times. The chain carries TRBV19 and TRBJ1-5; D remains unclear. CDR3 size: 9 residues. CDR1 is LNHDA, CDR2 SQIVND, per germline (reference sequence). V was pared by 8 bases and J by 7 bases, with 3 bases between. The CDR3 spells CASGQPQHF. Written as DNA, the CDR3 is TGTGCCAGTGGGCAGCCCCAGCATTTT. Full variable domain (missing parts from reference TRBV19 and TRBJ1-5): DGGITQSPKYLFRKEGQNVTLSCEQNLNHDAMYWYRQDPGQGLRLIYYSQIVNDFQKGDIAEGYSVSREKKESFPLTVTSAQKNPTAFYLCASGQPQHFGDGTRLSIL.

The V call is TRBV7-9, the J call TRBJ2-7, with TRBD2 identical over 13 bases. The trim removed 5 bases at V and 5 bases at J, leaving 6 bases unmatched. The germline CDR1 and CDR2 sequences are SEHNR and FQNEAQ (reference sequence). The CDR3 has 15 amino acids. The CDR3 loop reads CASSPPGLAGNEQYF. In DNA form, the CDR3 reads TGTGCCAGCAGCCCCCCGGGACTAGCGGGAAACGAGCAGTACTTC.